This entry lists 30 T cell receptor beta chains sequenced from one sample in a study of blood T cell repertoires in COVID-19. Using immunoSEQ multiplex PCR, the repertoire was profiled, and TCRdb retains in-frame clones only, with some absent. Of roughly 240,000 clones in the sample, about 86% are singletons; the top ten hold less than 4%. Material: peripheral blood. Receptor source: a man aged 18-30 years with active or convalescent COVID-19.

The rearrangement joins TRBV6-1 to TRBJ1-2; D unclear. Germline CDR1 MNHNS, CDR2 SASEGT. Trimming removed 3 bases at V and 8 bases at J, with 22 bases between. The CDR3 covers 16 residues. The CDR3 protein is CASSEGARADFVGYTF. CDR3 in DNA: TGTGCCAGCAGTGAGGGCGCGAGGGCGGATTTCGTCGGCTACACCTTC.

The chain recombines TRBV24-1 with TRBJ2-5; 8 nucleotides align to TRBD2. Germline V gives CDR1 KGHDR, CDR2 SFDVKD. The CDR3 length is 13 residues. V was clipped by 4 bases and J by 5 bases; unmatched bases: 2. CDR3 sequence: CATSESSGETQYF. As DNA, the CDR3 is TGTGCCACCAGTGAGTCTAGCGGGGAGACCCAGTACTTC.

This chain links TRBV5-8 with TRBJ2-4; 11 nucleotides agree with TRBD2. CDR1 is SGHTS, CDR2 YDEGEE, per germline. The CDR3 loop spans 15 amino acids. J lost 2 bases, V lost 5 bases, and 3 bases had no gene match. The CDR3 DNA reads as TGTGCCAGCAGGCTAGCGGGAGGTACCAAAAACATTCAGTACTTC. Translated: CASRLAGGTKNIQYF.

The rearrangement uses TRBV19 and TRBJ1-3; D is uncertain. Germline assignment: CDR1 LNHDA and CDR2 SQIVND (reference sequence). Trimming left V 9 bases short and J 7 bases short, with 16 bases between. This CDR3 is built from 13 residues. The CDR3 protein is CASLAVSWNTIYF. The CDR3 nucleotides are TGTGCCAGCCTCGCGGTTTCGTGGAACACCATATATTTT.

The chain employs TRBV5-1 and TRBJ2-3; TRBD1 aligns across 9 bases. CDR1 is SGHRS and CDR2 is YFSETQ in the germline V gene. This CDR3 region has 16 residues. V shed 0 bases, J shed 1 base, and the junction held 3 bases outside the gene matches. DNA of the CDR3: TGCGCCAGCAGCTTGGGGGACAGGGCGCGCACAGATACGCAGTATTTT. It encodes CASSLGDRARTDTQYF.

V gene TRBV27 combines with J gene TRBJ2-7; D call uncertain. Germline CDR1 reads MNHEY; CDR2 reads SMNVEV (reference sequence). The CDR3 runs to 13 residues. V was pared by 6 bases and J by 0 bases, with 9 bases between. In nucleotides, the CDR3 is TGTGCCAGCAGGCCGAGTGACTCCTACGAGCAGTACTTC. This sequence encodes CASRPSDSYEQYF.

The chain has TRBV25-1 and TRBJ1-2; D unclear. V was pared by 0 bases and J by 8 bases, with 10 bases between. Germline values: CDR1 MGHDK, CDR2 SYGVNS. This CDR3 has 13 amino acids. The CDR3, as DNA: TGTGCCAGCAGTGAATATGAGGCTGTCGGCTACACCTTC. This gives the protein CASSEYEAVGYTF.

This chain uses TRBV5-5 with TRBJ1-6, with D possibly matching TRBD1 (5 bases). The ends were cut back, 2 bases at V and 6 bases at J, with 9 bases in the middle. The CDR3 length is 14 residues. The germline CDR1 and CDR2 sequences are SGHKS and YYEKEE (reference sequence). This chain's CDR3 is CASSFQGVNSPLHF. In DNA, the CDR3 is TGTGCCAGCAGCTTTCAAGGGGTTAATTCACCCCTCCACTTT.

The chain joins TRBV10-3 to TRBJ2-1; TRBD1 aligns across 9 bases. After removal of 6 bases from V and 7 bases from J, the junction contained 10 bases not matched to a gene. Germline CDR1 and CDR2: ENHRY and SYGVKD. The CDR3 totals 15 residues. The CDR3 coding sequence is TGTGCCATCAGCCCGCTACAGGGGGCTGGGAATGAGCAGTTCTTC. Protein: CAISPLQGAGNEQFF.

The rearrangement uses TRBV7-2 and TRBJ1-5; TRBD1 agrees at 12 bases. Germline V lookup: CDR1 SGHTA, CDR2 FQGNSA. V was pared by 1 base and J by 6 bases, with 4 bases of the junction left unmatched. The CDR3 covers 16 residues. CDR3: CASSLGGQGARQPQHF. The CDR3 DNA is TGTGCCAGCAGCTTAGGGGGACAGGGGGCTCGTCAGCCCCAGCATTTT.

The chain recombines TRBV7-2 with TRBJ1-4; D remains unclear. The CDR3 contains 17 residues. From germline, CDR1 is SGHTA and CDR2 FQGNSA. Trimming removed 1 base at V and 2 bases at J, with 14 bases between. CDR3 protein: CASSLVGSLPTNEKLFF. The CDR3 DNA reads TGTGCCAGCAGCTTAGTCGGGTCGTTGCCTACTAATGAAAAACTGTTTTTT.

The genes are TRBV2 and TRBJ1-4, with D tentatively TRBD1 (5 bases). Trimming shortened V by 4 bases and J by 5 bases, and 8 bases separated the two germline ends. This CDR3 spans 13 amino acids. Germline V lookup: CDR1 SNHLY, CDR2 FYNNEI. For the CDR3, the DNA is TGTGCCAGCAGTGCGGGGGAGAATGAAAAACTGTTTTTT. Protein: CASSAGENEKLFF. The full variable domain, in which reference TRBV2 and TRBJ1-4 provide the parts outside the CDR3, is EPEVTQTPSHQVTQMGQEVILRCVPISNHLYFYWYRQILGQKVEFLVSFYNNEISEKSEIFDDQFSVERPDGSNFTLKIRSTKLEDSAMYFCASSAGENEKLFFGSGTQLSVL.

This clone has just a few counts. Additional DNA sequences in this sample encode the identical CDR3. CDR3 coding DNA: TGTGCCAGCAGTTCCGCCTACGAGCAGTACTTC. Protein product: CASSSAYEQYF. The V call is TRBV27, the J call TRBJ2-7; no reliable D call. CDR1 is MNHEY and CDR2 is SMNVEV in the germline V gene (reference sequence). The length of the CDR3 is 11 residues. The V end was cut by 4 bases, the J end by 2 bases, with 3 bases between.

This clone was seen just once. The rearrangement links TRBV19 to TRBJ2-3; 12 bases align to TRBD2. CDR1 and CDR2 from the germline V gene are LNHDA and SQIVND (reference sequence). V lost 1 base and J lost 1; bases outside the gene matches: 3. The CDR3 has 17 residues. CDR3 sequence (DNA): TGTGCCAGTAGTATAGCCACTAGCGGGGGGCGCACAGATACGCAGTATTTT. Its protein is CASSIATSGGRTDTQYF.

The rearrangement links TRBV5-1 to TRBJ1-3, with unresolved D. Germline V gene lookup returns CDR1 SGHRS and CDR2 YFSETQ. The CDR3 runs to 13 residues. Trimming pared 3 bases from V and 2 bases from J, leaving 6 bases between. The CDR3 loop reads CASSSQTGNTIYF. The CDR3 DNA sequence: TGCGCCAGCAGCTCACAGACTGGAAACACCATATATTTT.

The chain has TRBV10-3 and TRBJ1-2, with D possibly matching TRBD1 (5 bases). There are 13 residues in the CDR3. Per the germline V gene, CDR1 is ENHRY and CDR2 is SYGVKD. V shed 6 bases and J shed 5 bases, with 13 bases lying between them. The CDR3 nucleotides read TGTGCCATCAGGGCGGGGACGGAATATGGCTACACCTTC. Residues: CAIRAGTEYGYTF.

The V and J genes are TRBV11-3 and TRBJ1-3; maybe TRBD1 (5 bases). V was cut by 5 bases and J by 5 bases, with 7 bases left in between. Germline V CDR1 and CDR2: SGHNT, YENEEA. The CDR3 spans 12 residues. The CDR3 DNA reads TGTGCCAGCAGCCCAGGGAGAAACACCATATATTTT. Protein sequence: CASSPGRNTIYF.

This clone showed up just a few times. This chain links TRBV2 with TRBJ1-1; D gene unclear. There are 12 residues in the CDR3. Deletions cut 3 bases from V and 8 bases from J, with 10 bases between. The germline V gene encodes CDR1 SNHLY and CDR2 FYNNEI. The CDR3 DNA reads as TGTGCCAGCAGTGATCCGGGGATAGAAGCTTTCTTT. Its protein is CASSDPGIEAFF.

The V gene is TRBV4-1, the J gene TRBJ2-5; D is ambiguous. This CDR3 contains 13 residues. CDR1 is MGHRA, CDR2 YSYEKL, per germline. Trimming removed 1 base from V and 1 base from J, with 4 bases in between. CDR3: CASSQALQETQYF. The DNA for the CDR3 is TGCGCCAGCAGCCAAGCCCTCCAAGAGACCCAGTACTTC.

The chain uses TRBV4-1 and TRBJ2-5; D is possibly TRBD1 (5 bases). Trimming pared 1 base from V and 1 base from J, leaving 7 bases between. Germline-derived CDR1 and CDR2 are MGHRA and YSYEKL. The CDR3 sequence is 14 residues long. CDR3 coding DNA: TGCGCCAGCAGCCAAGGACAGTCCCAAGAGACCCAGTACTTC. This codes for CASSQGQSQETQYF.

The chain is built from TRBV15 and TRBJ2-1, with 8 bases lining up with TRBD2. Germline CDR1 reads LNHNV; CDR2 reads YYDKDF (reference sequence). V was pared by 3 bases and J by 6 bases, with 7 bases of the junction left unmatched. The CDR3 contains 15 residues. The CDR3 nucleotides read TGTGCCACCAGCAGTACTCTCGGACTAGCCAATGAGCAGTTCTTC. It translates to CATSSTLGLANEQFF.

This chain joins TRBV11-2 and TRBJ2-3; D not resolved. The CDR3 contains 12 residues. Trimming stripped 3 bases from V and 4 bases from J, with 5 bases between. The germline gives CDR1 SGHAT, CDR2 FQNNGV. CDR3 protein: CASSFRADTQYF. CDR3 nucleotides: TGTGCCAGCAGCTTCCGAGCAGATACGCAGTATTTT.

The chain links TRBV24-1 to TRBJ2-3; TRBD2 is a possible D gene (6 bases). This CDR3 has 13 residues. Germline V gene data show CDR1 as KGHDR and CDR2 as SFDVKD. Trimming shortened V by 10 bases and J by 5 bases, and 15 bases separated the two germline ends. The CDR3 region is CATQVGGEDTQYF. The CDR3 DNA reads as TGTGCCACGCAAGTCGGGGGAGAAGATACGCAGTATTTT.

The genes are TRBV7-6 and TRBJ2-2; D might be TRBD2 (8 bases). The germline V gene has CDR1 SGHVS and CDR2 FNYEAQ. The V end lost 2 bases, the J end lost 3 bases, and 13 bases lay between the germline ends. This CDR3 region has 16 residues. In nucleotides, the CDR3 is TGTGCCAGCAGCTTAACGGGGGGGACAGACACCGGGGAGCTGTTTTTT. It is translated as CASSLTGGTDTGELFF.

This sequence joins TRBV11-2 and TRBJ2-4; 11 nucleotides line up with TRBD1. The CDR3 has 14 amino acids. V shed 5 bases, J shed 7 bases, and the junction held 4 bases outside the gene matches. Per the germline V gene, CDR1 is SGHAT and CDR2 is FQNNGV. The CDR3 bases are TGTGCCAGCAGCCTTGGGACAGGGGGTAACATTCAGTACTTC. Translation: CASSLGTGGNIQYF. The full variable domain, its missing parts supplied by reference TRBV11-2 and TRBJ2-4, is EAGVAQSPRYKIIEKRQSVAFWCNPISGHATLYWYQQILGQGPKLLIQFQNNGVVDDSQLPKDRFSAERLKGVDSTLKIQPAKLEDSAVYLCASSLGTGGNIQYFGAGTRLSVL.

This chain links TRBV6-2 or TRBV6-3 with TRBJ2-3, with D tentatively TRBD2 (5 bases). Germline V CDR1 and CDR2: MNHEY, SVGEGT. The length of the CDR3 is 15 residues. V was pared by 6 bases and J by 1 base, with 14 bases between. In DNA, the CDR3 is TGTGCCAGCAGCCAGAGCGGCCTGCGCACAGATACGCAGTATTTT. Translating it yields CASSQSGLRTDTQYF.

The rearrangement joins TRBV4-1 to TRBJ1-2; no definite D call. Germline V gives CDR1 MGHRA, CDR2 YSYEKL. Trimming stripped 1 base from V and 0 bases from J, with 9 bases between. The length of the CDR3 is 15 residues. Here the CDR3 reads CASSQGAGANYGYTF. In DNA form, the CDR3 reads TGCGCCAGCAGCCAAGGGGCGGGAGCTAACTATGGCTACACCTTC.

V usage is TRBV2 and J usage is TRBJ2-7; TRBD2 matches 13 bases. This CDR3 comprises 13 residues. Germline V gene sequence: CDR1 SNHLY, CDR2 FYNNEI. Unmatched junction bases numbered 0, after V lost 6 bases and J lost 4 bases. The CDR3: CASRGLAGYEQYF. The CDR3, as DNA: TGTGCCAGCAGGGGACTAGCGGGATACGAGCAGTACTTC.

The count of this clone is one. V gene TRBV18 combines with J gene TRBJ2-3, with TRBD2 matching 7 bases. The CDR3 consists of 17 residues. CDR1 and CDR2 (germline): KGHSH, LQKENI. After removal of 8 bases from V and 2 bases from J, the junction contained 16 bases not matched to a gene. The CDR3 nucleotides are TGTGCCAGCACGTCATTAGCGGGCGCGTCCCCCACAGATACGCAGTATTTT. This codes for CASTSLAGASPTDTQYF. The full variable domain, with the rest looked up from reference TRBV18 and TRBJ2-3, is NAGVMQNPRHLVRRRGQEARLRCSPMKGHSHVYWYRQLPEEGLKFMVYLQKENIIDESGMPKERFSAEFPKEGPSILRIQQVVRGDSAAYFCASTSLAGASPTDTQYFGPGTRLTVL.

The J gene is TRBJ2-3, the V gene TRBV9, with 12 bases identical to TRBD2. Germline lookup yields CDR1 SGDLS and CDR2 YYNGEE. The CDR3 is made up of 16 amino acids. Losses at the gene ends were 5 bases for V and 9 bases for J; bases not matched to a gene: 13. The CDR3 region has the DNA TGTGCCAGCAGTCCAGGACTAGCGGGAAGAAGGACGACGCAGTATTTT. Encoded protein: CASSPGLAGRRTTQYF.